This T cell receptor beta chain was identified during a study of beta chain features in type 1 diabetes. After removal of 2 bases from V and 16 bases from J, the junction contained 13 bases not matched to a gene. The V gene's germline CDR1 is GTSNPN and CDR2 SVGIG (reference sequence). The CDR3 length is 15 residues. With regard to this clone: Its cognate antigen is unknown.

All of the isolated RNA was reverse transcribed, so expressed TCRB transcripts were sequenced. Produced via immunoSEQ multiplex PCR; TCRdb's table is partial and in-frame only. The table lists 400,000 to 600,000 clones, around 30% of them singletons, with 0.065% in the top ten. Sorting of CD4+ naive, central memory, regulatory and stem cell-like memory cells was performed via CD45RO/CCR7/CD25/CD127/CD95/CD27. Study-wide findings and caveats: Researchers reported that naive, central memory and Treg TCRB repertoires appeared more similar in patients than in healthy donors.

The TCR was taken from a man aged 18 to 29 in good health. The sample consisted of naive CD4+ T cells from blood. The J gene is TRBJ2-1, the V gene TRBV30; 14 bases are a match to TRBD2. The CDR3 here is CAWSTGQTGLAGEFF. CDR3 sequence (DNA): TGTGCCTGGAGTACGGGACAGACGGGACTAGCGGGAGAATTCTTC.